Below, 9 T cell receptor beta chains from the same sample are listed, as sequenced in a study of blood T cell repertoires in COVID-19 (dated by TCRdb to 2018 to 2020). Library creation used the immunoSEQ multiplex PCR assay. TCRdb mirrors the immuneACCESS table, restricted to in-frame sequences. Some clones are absent from its copies; in checked studies, under half trace to an unresolved V gene, and the reason for the others is unknown. For this sample the table gives about 270,000 clones, of which 75% to 90% were detected only once. Approximately 4% of the sample lies in the top ten. Sequencing input: PBMCs or T cells enriched from blood (not recorded which). The receptors here all came from a woman younger than 45 with acute COVID-19.

The chain combines TRBV6-2 or TRBV6-3 with TRBJ2-4; 8 bases match TRBD1. Germline CDR1 and CDR2: MNHEY and SVGEGT. The CDR3 length is 15 residues. Losses at the gene ends were 5 bases for V and 8 bases for J; bases not matched to a gene: 11. The CDR3 sequence: CASSDQGAALDIQYF. As DNA, the CDR3 is TGTGCCAGCAGTGACCAGGGGGCAGCGTTGGACATTCAGTACTTC.

Details on this clone: Other DNA sequences of this sample code for an identical CDR3. The chain recombines TRBV5-1 with TRBJ1-1; TRBD1 agrees at 9 bases. Germline V gene data show CDR1 as SGHRS and CDR2 as YFSETQ. CDR3 size: 14 residues. V shed 2 bases and J 3 bases; nucleotides not matched to a gene: 2. The CDR3 sequence is CASSFGQGHTEAFF. The CDR3 DNA sequence: TGCGCCAGCAGCTTCGGACAGGGGCACACTGAAGCTTTCTTT. Full variable domain (missing parts from reference TRBV5-1 and TRBJ1-1): KAGVTQTPRYLIKTRGQQVTLSCSPISGHRSVSWYQQTPGQGLQFLFEYFSETQRNKGNFPGRFSGRQFSNSRSEMNVSTLELGDSALYLCASSFGQGHTEAFFGQGTRLTVV.

This sequence joins TRBV11-3 and TRBJ2-4; the match to TRBD1 covers 7 bases. CDR1 is SGHNT, CDR2 YENEEA, per germline. The CDR3 sequence is 14 residues long. The J segment lost 4 bases and the V segment lost 4 bases, leaving 4 bases of the junction unmatched. CDR3 in amino acids: CASSSGTEKNIQYF. The CDR3 nucleotides read TGTGCCAGCAGCTCCGGGACAGAAAAAAACATTCAGTACTTC.

The CDR3 region has the DNA TGTGCCAGCAGCTTAGGTTTTTTAGCGGGAAACGAGACCCAGTACTTC. It encodes CASSLGFLAGNETQYF. The genes are TRBV7-9 and TRBJ2-5, with 8 bases that match TRBD2. Germline CDR1 is SEHNR and CDR2 is FQNEAQ (reference sequence). The V and J ends lost 1 base and 5 bases, in that order; junction bases with no gene match: 9. This CDR3 is 16 amino acids long.

The J gene is TRBJ1-4, the V gene TRBV2, with D uncertain. The germline gives CDR1 SNHLY, CDR2 FYNNEI. The CDR3 runs to 14 residues. V lost 4 bases and J 7 bases, leaving 13 bases between the germline ends. CDR3 bases: TGTGCCAGCAGTGTTGCGGGCGCGGTTGAAAAACTGTTTTTT. As protein: CASSVAGAVEKLFF.

V is TRBV5-8 and J is TRBJ2-1; 7 nucleotides align to TRBD2. Germline V lookup: CDR1 SGHTS, CDR2 YDEGEE. The CDR3 spans 14 residues. With 0 bases clipped from V and 7 bases from J, the junction kept 4 bases outside the gene matches. The CDR3 sequence: CASSLGFGGNEQFF. The CDR3 DNA follows: TGTGCCAGCAGCTTGGGATTCGGGGGGAATGAGCAGTTCTTC.

This chain joins TRBV28 and TRBJ2-7, with 16 bases matching TRBD2. Germline assignment: CDR1 MDHEN and CDR2 SYDVKM. The trim removed 5 bases at V and 3 bases at J, leaving 10 bases unmatched. This CDR3 contains 18 residues. CDR3 nucleotides: TGTGCCAGCAGTCCCCCGGGACTAGCGGGAGGGCCGGACTACGAGCAGTACTTC. Its translation: CASSPPGLAGGPDYEQYF.

The chain couples TRBV7-2 to TRBJ1-2, with 11 bases identical to TRBD1. This CDR3 contains 15 residues. From germline, CDR1 is SGHTA and CDR2 FQGNSA. Trimming at V came to 5 bases and at J to 4 bases, leaving 6 bases not matched to a gene. The CDR3 DNA is TGTGCCAGCAGCCCCCGGACAGGGGGCAGCTATGGCTACACCTTC. It specifies CASSPRTGGSYGYTF.

The rearrangement links TRBV3-1 (or the pseudogene TRBV3-2) to TRBJ1-5, with D maybe TRBD1 (5 bases). Per germline, CDR1 LGHDT and CDR2 YNNKEL (reference sequence). V was trimmed by 0 bases and J by 5 bases, leaving 8 bases between them. CDR3 size: 14 residues. DNA of the CDR3: TGTGCCAGCAGCCAAGAGGGACTCCATCAGCCCCAGCATTTT. It encodes CASSQEGLHQPQHF.